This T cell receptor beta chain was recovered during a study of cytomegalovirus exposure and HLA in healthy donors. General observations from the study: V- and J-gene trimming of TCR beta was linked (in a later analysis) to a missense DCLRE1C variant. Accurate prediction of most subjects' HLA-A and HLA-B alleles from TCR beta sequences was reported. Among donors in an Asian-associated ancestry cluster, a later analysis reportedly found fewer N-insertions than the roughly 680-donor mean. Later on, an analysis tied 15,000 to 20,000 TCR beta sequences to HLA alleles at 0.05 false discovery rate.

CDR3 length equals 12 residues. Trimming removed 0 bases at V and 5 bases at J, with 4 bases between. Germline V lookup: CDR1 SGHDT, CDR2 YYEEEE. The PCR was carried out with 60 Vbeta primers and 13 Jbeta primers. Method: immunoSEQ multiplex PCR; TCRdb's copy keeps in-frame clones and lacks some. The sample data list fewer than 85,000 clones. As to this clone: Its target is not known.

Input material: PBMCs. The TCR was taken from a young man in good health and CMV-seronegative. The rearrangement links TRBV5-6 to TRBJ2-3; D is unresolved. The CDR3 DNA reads TGTGCCAGCAGCTTGGCGGTAGATACGCAGTATTTT. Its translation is CASSLAVDTQYF.